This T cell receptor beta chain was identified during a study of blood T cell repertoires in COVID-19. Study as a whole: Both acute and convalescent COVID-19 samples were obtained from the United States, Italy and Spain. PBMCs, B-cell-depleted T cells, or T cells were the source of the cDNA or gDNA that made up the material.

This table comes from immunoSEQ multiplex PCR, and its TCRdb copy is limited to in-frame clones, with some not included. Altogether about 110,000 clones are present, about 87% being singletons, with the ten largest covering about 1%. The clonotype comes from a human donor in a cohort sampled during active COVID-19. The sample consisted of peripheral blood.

In DNA form, the CDR3 reads TGTGCCATCCTGTCCGGAGCCCAAGAGACCCAGTACTTC. It translates to CAILSGAQETQYF. This chain connects TRBV28 to TRBJ2-5; D is unresolved. The CDR3 is made up of 13 amino acids. CDR1 MDHEN and CDR2 SYDVKM come from the germline V gene. V was pared by 10 bases and J by 1 base, with 13 bases between.